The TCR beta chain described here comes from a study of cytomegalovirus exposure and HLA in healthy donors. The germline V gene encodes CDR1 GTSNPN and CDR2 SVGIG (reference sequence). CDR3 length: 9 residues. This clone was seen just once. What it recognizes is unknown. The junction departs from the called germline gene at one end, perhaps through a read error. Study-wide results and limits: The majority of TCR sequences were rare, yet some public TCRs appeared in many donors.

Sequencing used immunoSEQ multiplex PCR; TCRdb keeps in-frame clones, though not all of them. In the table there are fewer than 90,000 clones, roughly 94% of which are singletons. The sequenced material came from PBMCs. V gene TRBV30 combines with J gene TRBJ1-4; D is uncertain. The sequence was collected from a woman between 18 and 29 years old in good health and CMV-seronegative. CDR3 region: CACLRRTSF. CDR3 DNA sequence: TGTGCCTGCCTCCGTCGAACTAGTTTT.